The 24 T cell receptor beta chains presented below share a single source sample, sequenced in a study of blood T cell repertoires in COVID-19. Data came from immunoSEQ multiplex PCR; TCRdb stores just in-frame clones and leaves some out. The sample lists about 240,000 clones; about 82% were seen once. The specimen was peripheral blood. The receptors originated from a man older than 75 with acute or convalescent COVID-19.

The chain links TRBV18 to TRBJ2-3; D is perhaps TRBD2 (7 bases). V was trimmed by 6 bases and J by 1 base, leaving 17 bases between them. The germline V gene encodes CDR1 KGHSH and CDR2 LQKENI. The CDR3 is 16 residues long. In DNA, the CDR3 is TGTGCCAGCTCCTCACAGGGCGGGAGCGGCACAGATACGCAGTATTTT. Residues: CASSSQGGSGTDTQYF.

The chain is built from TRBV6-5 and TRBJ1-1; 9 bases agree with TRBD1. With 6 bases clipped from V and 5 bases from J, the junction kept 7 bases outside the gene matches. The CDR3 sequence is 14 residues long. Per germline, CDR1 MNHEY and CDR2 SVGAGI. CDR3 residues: CASRQTGGNTEAFF. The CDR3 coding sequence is TGTGCCAGCAGGCAGACAGGGGGGAATACTGAAGCTTTCTTT.

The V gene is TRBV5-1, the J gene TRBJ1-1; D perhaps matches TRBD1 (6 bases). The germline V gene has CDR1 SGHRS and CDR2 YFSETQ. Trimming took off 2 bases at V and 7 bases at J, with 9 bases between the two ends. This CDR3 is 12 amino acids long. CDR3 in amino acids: CASSFDRREAFF. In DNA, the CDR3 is TGCGCCAGCAGCTTTGACAGGCGTGAAGCTTTCTTT. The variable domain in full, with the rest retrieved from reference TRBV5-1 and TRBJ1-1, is KAGVTQTPRYLIKTRGQQVTLSCSPISGHRSVSWYQQTPGQGLQFLFEYFSETQRNKGNFPGRFSGRQFSNSRSEMNVSTLELGDSALYLCASSFDRREAFFGQGTRLTVV.

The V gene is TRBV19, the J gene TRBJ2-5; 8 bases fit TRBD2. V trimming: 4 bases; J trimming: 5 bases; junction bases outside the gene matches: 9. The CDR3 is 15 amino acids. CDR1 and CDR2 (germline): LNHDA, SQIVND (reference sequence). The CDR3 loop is CASSTGLAPRETQYF. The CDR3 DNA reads TGTGCCAGTAGTACAGGACTAGCCCCCCGGGAGACCCAGTACTTC.

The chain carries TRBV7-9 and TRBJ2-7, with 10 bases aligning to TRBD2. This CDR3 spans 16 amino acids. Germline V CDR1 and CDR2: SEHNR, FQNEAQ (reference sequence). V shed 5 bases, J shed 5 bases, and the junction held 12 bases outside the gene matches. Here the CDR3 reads CASSKPGLALKDEQYF. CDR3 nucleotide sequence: TGTGCCAGCAGCAAACCGGGACTAGCGTTAAAGGACGAGCAGTACTTC.

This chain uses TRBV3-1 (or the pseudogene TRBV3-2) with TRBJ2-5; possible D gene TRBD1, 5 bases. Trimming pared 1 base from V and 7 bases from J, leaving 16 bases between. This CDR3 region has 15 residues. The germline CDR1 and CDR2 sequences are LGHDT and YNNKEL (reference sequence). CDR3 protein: CASSQGGRSAGTQYF. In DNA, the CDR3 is TGTGCCAGCAGCCAAGGGGGCAGGTCTGCAGGGACCCAGTACTTC.

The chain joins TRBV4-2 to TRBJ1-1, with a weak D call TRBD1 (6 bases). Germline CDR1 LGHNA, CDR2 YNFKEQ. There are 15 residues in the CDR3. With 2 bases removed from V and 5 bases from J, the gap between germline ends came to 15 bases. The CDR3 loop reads CASSQTGQLGTEAFF. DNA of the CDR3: TGTGCCAGCAGCCAAACGGGACAACTGGGGACTGAAGCTTTCTTT.

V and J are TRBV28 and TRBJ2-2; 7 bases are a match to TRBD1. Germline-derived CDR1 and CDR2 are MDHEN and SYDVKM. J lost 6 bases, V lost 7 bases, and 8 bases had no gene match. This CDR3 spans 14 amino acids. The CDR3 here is CASIRQGLPGELFF. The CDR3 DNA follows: TGTGCCAGCATCAGACAGGGATTGCCCGGGGAGCTGTTTTTT.

CDR3 loop: CASSLGRGAPFF. The CDR3 nucleotides read TGTGCCAGCAGCTTAGGGCGGGGGGCCCCGTTCTTC. The rearrangement joins TRBV7-9 to TRBJ2-1, with 8 bases that match TRBD2. The V gene end was trimmed by 1 base and the J gene end by 15 bases; junction bases not matched to a gene: 5. The CDR3 is 12 residues long. Germline V gene data show CDR1 as SEHNR and CDR2 as FQNEAQ (reference sequence).

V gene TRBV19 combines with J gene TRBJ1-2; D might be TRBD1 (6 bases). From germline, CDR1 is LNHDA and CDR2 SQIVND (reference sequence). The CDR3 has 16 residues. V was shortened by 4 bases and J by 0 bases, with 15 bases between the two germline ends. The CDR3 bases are TGTGCCAGTAGTAAGGGACACCAGACTACTAACTATGGCTACACCTTC. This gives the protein CASSKGHQTTNYGYTF.

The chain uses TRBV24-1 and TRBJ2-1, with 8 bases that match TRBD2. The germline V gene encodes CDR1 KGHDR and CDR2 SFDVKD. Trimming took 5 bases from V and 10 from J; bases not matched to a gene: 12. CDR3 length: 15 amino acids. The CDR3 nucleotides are TGTGCCACCAGTGGAGCTAGCGGGTTTTCGGGAGAGCAGTTCTTC. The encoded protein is CATSGASGFSGEQFF.

Written as DNA, the CDR3 is TGTGCCAGCAGCTTAGATTCTGGCCGGGGGGAGACCCAGTACTTC. This encodes CASSLDSGRGETQYF. The chain joins TRBV11-3 to TRBJ2-5; D may be TRBD2 (6 bases). The germline gives CDR1 SGHNT, CDR2 YENEEA. Trimming removed 0 bases at V and 5 bases at J, with 13 bases between. This CDR3 has 15 amino acids.

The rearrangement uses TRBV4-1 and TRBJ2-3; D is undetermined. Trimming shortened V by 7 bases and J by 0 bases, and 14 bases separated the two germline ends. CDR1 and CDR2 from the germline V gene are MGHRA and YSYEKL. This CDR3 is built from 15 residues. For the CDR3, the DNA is TGCGCCAGCACCCGGGTCTGGCCTAGCACAGATACGCAGTATTTT. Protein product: CASTRVWPSTDTQYF.

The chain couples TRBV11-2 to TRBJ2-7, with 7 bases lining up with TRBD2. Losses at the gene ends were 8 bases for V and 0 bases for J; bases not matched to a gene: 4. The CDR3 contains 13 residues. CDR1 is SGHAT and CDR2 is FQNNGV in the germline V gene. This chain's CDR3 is CASGRGDSYEQYF. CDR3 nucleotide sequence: TGTGCCAGCGGCCGGGGGGACTCCTACGAGCAGTACTTC.

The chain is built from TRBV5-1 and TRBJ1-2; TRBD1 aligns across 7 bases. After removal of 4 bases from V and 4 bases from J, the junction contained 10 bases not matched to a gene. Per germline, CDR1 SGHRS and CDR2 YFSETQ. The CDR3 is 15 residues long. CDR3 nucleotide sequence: TGCGCCAGCAGCGACGACCTAGGGGGCATCTATGGCTACACCTTC. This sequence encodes CASSDDLGGIYGYTF.

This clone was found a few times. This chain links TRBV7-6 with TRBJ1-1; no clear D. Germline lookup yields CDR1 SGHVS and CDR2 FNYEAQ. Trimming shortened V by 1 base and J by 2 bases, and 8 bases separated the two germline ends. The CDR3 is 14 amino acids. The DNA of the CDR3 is TGTGCCAGCAGCTTAGGTTGGGCTAACACTGAAGCTTTCTTT. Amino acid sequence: CASSLGWANTEAFF.

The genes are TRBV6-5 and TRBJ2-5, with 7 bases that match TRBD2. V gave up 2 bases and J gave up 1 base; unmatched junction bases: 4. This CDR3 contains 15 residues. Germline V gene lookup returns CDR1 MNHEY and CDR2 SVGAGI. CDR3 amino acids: CASSYGGGSQETQYF. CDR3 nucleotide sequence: TGTGCCAGCAGTTACGGCGGGGGATCCCAAGAGACCCAGTACTTC.

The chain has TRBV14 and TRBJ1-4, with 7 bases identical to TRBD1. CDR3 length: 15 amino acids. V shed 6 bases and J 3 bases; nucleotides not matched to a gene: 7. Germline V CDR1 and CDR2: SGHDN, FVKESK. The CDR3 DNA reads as TGTGCCAGCAGTTTTACCGGGACAGCTAATGAAAAACTGTTTTTT. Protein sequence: CASSFTGTANEKLFF. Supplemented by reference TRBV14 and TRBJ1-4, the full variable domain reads EAGVTQFPSHSVIEKGQTVTLRCDPISGHDNLYWYRRVMGKEIKFLLHFVKESKQDESGMPNNRFLAERTGGTYSTLKVQPAELEDSGVYFCASSFTGTANEKLFFGSGTQLSVL.

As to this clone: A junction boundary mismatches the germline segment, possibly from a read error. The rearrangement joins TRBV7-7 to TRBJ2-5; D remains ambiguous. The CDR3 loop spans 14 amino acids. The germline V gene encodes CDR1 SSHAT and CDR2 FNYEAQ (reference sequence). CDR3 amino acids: CASSSTLGEETQYF. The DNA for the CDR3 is TGTGCTAGCAGCTCGACCCTAGGAGAAGAGACCCAGTACTTC.

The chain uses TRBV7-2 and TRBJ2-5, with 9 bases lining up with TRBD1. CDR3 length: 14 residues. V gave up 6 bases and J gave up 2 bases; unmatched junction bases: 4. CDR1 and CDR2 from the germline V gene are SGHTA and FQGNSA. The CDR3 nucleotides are TGTGCCAGCAGACTGACAGGGGGACAAGAGACCCAGTACTTC. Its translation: CASRLTGGQETQYF.

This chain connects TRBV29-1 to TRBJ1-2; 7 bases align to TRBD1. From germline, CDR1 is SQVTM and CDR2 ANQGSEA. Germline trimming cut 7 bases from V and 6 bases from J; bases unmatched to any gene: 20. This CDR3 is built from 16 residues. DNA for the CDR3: TGCAGCGCATCCGTAGTCCGCAGCCAGGGGGACGATGGCTACACCTTC. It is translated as CSASVVRSQGDDGYTF.

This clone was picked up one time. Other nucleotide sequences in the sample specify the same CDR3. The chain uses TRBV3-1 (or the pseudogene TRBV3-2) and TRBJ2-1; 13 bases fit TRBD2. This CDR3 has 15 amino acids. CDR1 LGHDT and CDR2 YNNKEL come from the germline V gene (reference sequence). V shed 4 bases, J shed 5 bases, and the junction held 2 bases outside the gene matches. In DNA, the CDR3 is TGTGCCAGCAGCCTGGGACTAGCGGGAAACAATGAGCAGTTCTTC. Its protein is CASSLGLAGNNEQFF.

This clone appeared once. CDR3 in amino acids: CASMGLGNNQPQHF. CDR3 nucleotide sequence: TGTGCCAGTATGGGGCTAGGGAACAATCAGCCCCAGCATTTT. This chain links TRBV19 with TRBJ1-5; tentatively, D is TRBD1 (5 bases). The CDR3 covers 14 residues. CDR1 and CDR2 (germline): LNHDA, SQIVND (reference sequence). Deletions cut 7 bases from V and 3 bases from J, with 13 bases between.

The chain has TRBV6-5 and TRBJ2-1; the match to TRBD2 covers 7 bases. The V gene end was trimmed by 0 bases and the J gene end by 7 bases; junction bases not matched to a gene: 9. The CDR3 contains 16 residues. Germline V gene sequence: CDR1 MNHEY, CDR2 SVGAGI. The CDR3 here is CASSYSSSGGRNEQFF. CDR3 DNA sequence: TGTGCCAGCAGTTACTCATCTAGCGGAGGGAGGAATGAGCAGTTCTTC.